This T cell receptor beta chain was documented in a study of T-cell memory formation after mild COVID-19 listed by TCRdb under 2021. Looking at the study overall: Most TCR sequence clusters were specific to one of the two donors. T-cell clones expanding and contracting after mild COVID-19 in two donors were tracked by longitudinal TCRalpha and TCRbeta repertoire sequencing. The cohort comprised two young, previously healthy adult volunteers, one female and one male. The paper's findings and limits, for the study overall: Clones contracting from day 15 to 85 had balanced CD4/CD8 phenotypes, while a second wave expanding from day 15 to 37 was biased towards CD4+. The study included only a couple of mild cases, and larger cohorts that include severe cases with pre-infection samples were judged to be necessary. The detection of some responding clones in pre-infection memory suggests that pre-existing cross-reactive memory T cells joined the SARS-CoV-2 response. The second-wave clones that peaked on day 37 were not confirmed to be SARS-CoV-2 specific. Contracting CD4+ clones were located mainly in the CM and EM memory subsets, whereas CD8+ clones were found to be enriched in EMRA.

Based on the germline V gene, the CDR1 and CDR2 sequences are SNHLY and FYNNEI. V trim: 3 bases; J trim: 4 bases; unmatched bases: 5. Including cysteine and phenylalanine, the CDR3 has 15 amino acids. Of the read, only the CDR3 DNA is kept; its 45 bases are in frame from base 1. A note on this clonotype: Its antigen is unknown. Per-base quality was not reported, and no clone a single base away is much larger than it.

PBMCs were isolated by Ficoll-Paque density gradient centrifugation. The run used an Illumina NovaSeq 6000. TCRalpha and TCRbeta cDNA libraries were built by 5'RACE with constant-segment primers, adding sample barcodes and unique molecular identifiers. RNA was extracted from every sample with Trizol reagent. Library amplification was performed in two PCR steps, and a second sample barcode and Illumina TruSeq adapters were introduced in the second step. Sequencing of the libraries was done on an Illumina NovaSeq, producing 2 x 150 bp paired-end reads. In the paper's pipeline: Reads were demultiplexed and collapsed into UMI-guided consensus sequences with migec v1.2.7. Using mixcr v2.1.11, UMI consensuses were aligned to TRA and TRB V and J templates and then assembled into clonotypes. Clonotypes were classified as expanded or contracted when called significant by both edgeR and NoisET, with noise models trained on biological replicates. For edgeR calls, a false discovery rate-adjusted p below 0.01 and a log2 fold-change threshold of 1 were applied. As an exploratory analysis of dynamics, max-normalized trajectories of the 1000 most abundant clonotypes were examined by PCA with hierarchical clustering. Each responding clone was given a CD4 or CD8 phenotype based on the CD4+ and CD8+ repertoires, which had been sequenced separately. The raw public data were reprocessed by TCRdb itself: fastp quality trimming at Q25, MiXCR clonotype calling, in-frame beta chains only. CDR3 protein duplicates are merged, each entry listing the most common genes and DNA. These V and J calls originate from TCRdb's pipeline instead of the authors' own analysis. For this sample the table gives hundreds of thousands of distinct CDR3 sequences, of which approximately 15% were detected only once. About 7.5% of the sample comes from the top ten.

The sequenced material came from PBMCs or a T cell subset sorted from them (not recorded which). The chain is encoded by TRBV2 joined to TRBJ2-5, and 10 bases in between align with TRBD2. This receptor was taken from an adult woman who had mild COVID-19 (a few samples of this study predate the infection). The sample titles of this study are shuffled in the database, so cell type and time point are left out; the donor was told from shared clones. The DNA sequence is as follows: TGTGCCAGCAGTGATTTACTAGCGGGATCAGAGACCCAGTACTTC. Its product reads: CASSDLLAGSETQYF.